This T cell receptor beta chain is from a study of siplizumab effects on memory and regulatory T cells. Study results and limitations: Controls had more than 25% Treg-derived mappable alloreactive CD4+ clones on average, versus approximately 70% with siplizumab. Siplizumab significantly brought down the alloreactive sequences that trace back to unstimulated CD4+ memory cells.

Turning to this clone: Its antigen is not known.

Profiled with immunoSEQ multiplex PCR; TCRdb holds only in-frame clones, not every one. The sample has roughly 82,000 clones; about 87% are singletons. The specimen was Tregs sorted from blood. The TCR was taken from a human donor in good health.

The CDR3 sequence: CASSEGLGGEQYF. The CDR3 nucleotides are TGTGCCAGCAGTGAAGGTTTGGGTGGCGAGCAGTACTTC. The rearrangement uses TRBV6-4 and TRBJ2-7; D is undetermined. Trimming left V 3 bases short and J 6 bases short, with 12 bases between. In germline, CDR1 is MRHNA, CDR2 SNTAGT. The CDR3 has 13 residues.